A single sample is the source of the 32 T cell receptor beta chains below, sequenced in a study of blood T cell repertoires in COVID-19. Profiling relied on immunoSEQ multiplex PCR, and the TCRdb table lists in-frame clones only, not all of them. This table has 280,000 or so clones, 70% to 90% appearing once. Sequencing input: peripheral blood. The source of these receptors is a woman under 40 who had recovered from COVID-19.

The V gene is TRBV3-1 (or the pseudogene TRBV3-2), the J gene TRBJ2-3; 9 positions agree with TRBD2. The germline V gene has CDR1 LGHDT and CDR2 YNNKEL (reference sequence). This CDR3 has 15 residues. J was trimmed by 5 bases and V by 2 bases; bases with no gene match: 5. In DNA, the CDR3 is TGTGCCAGCAGCCAAATGCGGGGGGGCGGAGATACGCAGTATTTT. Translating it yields CASSQMRGGGDTQYF.

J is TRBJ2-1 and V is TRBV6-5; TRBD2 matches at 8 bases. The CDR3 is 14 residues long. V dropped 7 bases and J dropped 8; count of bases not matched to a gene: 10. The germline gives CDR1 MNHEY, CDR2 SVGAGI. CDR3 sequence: CASIGSGGPYEQFF. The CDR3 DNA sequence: TGTGCCAGCATAGGCAGCGGGGGACCGTATGAGCAGTTCTTC.

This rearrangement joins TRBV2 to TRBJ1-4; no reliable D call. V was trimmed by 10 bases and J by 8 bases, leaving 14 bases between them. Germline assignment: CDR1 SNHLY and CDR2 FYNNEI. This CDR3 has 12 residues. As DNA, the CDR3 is TGTGCCAAAACTTATAGTTTCGAAAAACTGTTTTTT. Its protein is CAKTYSFEKLFF. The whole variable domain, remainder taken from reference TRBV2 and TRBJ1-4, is EPEVTQTPSHQVTQMGQEVILRCVPISNHLYFYWYRQILGQKVEFLVSFYNNEISEKSEIFDDQFSVERPDGSNFTLKIRSTKLEDSAMYFCAKTYSFEKLFFGSGTQLSVL.

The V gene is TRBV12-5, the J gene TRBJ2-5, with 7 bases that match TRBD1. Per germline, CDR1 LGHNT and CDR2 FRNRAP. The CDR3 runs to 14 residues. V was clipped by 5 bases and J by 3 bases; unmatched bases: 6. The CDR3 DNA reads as TGTGCTAGTGGTGACAGGGTTTCGGAAGAGACCCAGTACTTC. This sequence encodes CASGDRVSEETQYF.

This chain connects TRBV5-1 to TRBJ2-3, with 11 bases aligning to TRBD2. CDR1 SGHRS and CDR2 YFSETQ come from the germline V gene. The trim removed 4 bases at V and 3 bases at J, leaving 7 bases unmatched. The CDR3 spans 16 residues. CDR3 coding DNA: TGCGCCAGCAGCACCGGGACTAGCGGCGTAACAGATACGCAGTATTTT. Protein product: CASSTGTSGVTDTQYF.

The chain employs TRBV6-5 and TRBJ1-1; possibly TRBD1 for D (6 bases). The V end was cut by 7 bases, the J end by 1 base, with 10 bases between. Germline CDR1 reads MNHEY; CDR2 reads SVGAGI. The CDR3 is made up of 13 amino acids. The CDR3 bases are TGTGCCAGCACGGGCAGGGGGAACACTGAAGCTTTCTTT. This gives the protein CASTGRGNTEAFF.

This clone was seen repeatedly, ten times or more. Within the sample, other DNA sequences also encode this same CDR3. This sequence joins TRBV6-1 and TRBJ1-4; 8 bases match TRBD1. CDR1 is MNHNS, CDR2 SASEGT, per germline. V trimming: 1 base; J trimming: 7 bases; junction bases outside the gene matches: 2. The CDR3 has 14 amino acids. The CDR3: CASSEGQGFEKLFF. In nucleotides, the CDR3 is TGTGCCAGCAGTGAAGGACAGGGGTTTGAAAAACTGTTTTTT.

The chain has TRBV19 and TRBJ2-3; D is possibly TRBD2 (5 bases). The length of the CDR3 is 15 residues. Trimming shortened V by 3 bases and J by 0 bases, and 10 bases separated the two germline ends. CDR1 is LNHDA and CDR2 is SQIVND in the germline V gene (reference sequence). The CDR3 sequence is CASSIAGVSTDTQYF. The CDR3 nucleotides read TGTGCCAGTAGTATTGCCGGGGTTAGCACAGATACGCAGTATTTT.

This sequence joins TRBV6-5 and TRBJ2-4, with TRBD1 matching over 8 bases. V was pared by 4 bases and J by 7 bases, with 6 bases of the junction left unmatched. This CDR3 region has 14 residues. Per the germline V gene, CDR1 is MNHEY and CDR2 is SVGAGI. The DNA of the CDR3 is TGTGCCAGCAGTTCCTCAGGGACAGGCAACATTCAGTACTTC. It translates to CASSSSGTGNIQYF.

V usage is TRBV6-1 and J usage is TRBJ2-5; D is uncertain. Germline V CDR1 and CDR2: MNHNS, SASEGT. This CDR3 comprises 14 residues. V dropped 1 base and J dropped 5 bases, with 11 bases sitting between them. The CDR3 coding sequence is TGTGCCAGCAGTGAAGATCCGGGTTGGGAGACCCAGTACTTC. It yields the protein CASSEDPGWETQYF.

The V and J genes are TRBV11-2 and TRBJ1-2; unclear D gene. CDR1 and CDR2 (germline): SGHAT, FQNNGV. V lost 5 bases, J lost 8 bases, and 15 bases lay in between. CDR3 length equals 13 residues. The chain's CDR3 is CASSLVRGSGYTF. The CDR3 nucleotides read TGTGCCAGCAGCCTCGTGAGAGGGAGCGGCTACACCTTC.

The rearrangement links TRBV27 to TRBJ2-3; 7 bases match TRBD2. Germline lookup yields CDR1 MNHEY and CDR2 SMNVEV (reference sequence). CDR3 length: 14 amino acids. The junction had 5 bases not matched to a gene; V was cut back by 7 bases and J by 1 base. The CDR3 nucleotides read TGTGCCAGCAAAGAGGGGAGGGGCACAGATACGCAGTATTTT. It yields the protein CASKEGRGTDTQYF.

The CDR3 is CASSSGTGYRTYEQYF. CDR3 sequence (DNA): TGTGCCAGCAGCTCAGGGACAGGGTATAGGACCTACGAGCAGTACTTC. V and J are TRBV7-9 and TRBJ2-7; TRBD1 aligns across 9 bases. Germline assignment: CDR1 SEHNR and CDR2 FQNEAQ (reference sequence). Germline trimming cut 4 bases from V and 2 bases from J; bases unmatched to any gene: 9. The CDR3 runs 16 residues. Combining the CDR3 with reference TRBV7-9 and TRBJ2-7 gives the whole variable domain DTGVSQNPRHKITKRGQNVTFRCDPISEHNRLYWYRQTLGQGPEFLTYFQNEAQLEKSRLLSDRFSAERPKGSFSTLEIQRTEQGDSAMYLCASSSGTGYRTYEQYFGPGTRLTVT.

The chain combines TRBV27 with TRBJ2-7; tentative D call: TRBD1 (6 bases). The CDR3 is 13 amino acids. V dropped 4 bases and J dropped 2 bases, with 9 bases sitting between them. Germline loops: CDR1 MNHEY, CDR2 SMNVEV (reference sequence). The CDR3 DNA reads TGTGCCAGCAGTTACAGGGTTACCTACGAGCAGTACTTC. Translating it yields CASSYRVTYEQYF.

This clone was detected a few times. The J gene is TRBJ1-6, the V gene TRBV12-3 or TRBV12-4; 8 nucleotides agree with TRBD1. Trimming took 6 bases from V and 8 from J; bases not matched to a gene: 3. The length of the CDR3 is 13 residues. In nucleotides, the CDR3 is TGTGCCAGCAGGGTACAGGGGGATTCACCCCTCCACTTT. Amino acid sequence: CASRVQGDSPLHF.

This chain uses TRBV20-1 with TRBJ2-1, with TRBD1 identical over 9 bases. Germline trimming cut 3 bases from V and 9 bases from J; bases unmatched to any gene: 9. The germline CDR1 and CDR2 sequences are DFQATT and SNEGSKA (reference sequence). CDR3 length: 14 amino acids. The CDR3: CSASGQGLMSEQFF. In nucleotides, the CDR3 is TGCAGTGCTAGTGGACAGGGGCTAATGAGTGAGCAGTTCTTC.

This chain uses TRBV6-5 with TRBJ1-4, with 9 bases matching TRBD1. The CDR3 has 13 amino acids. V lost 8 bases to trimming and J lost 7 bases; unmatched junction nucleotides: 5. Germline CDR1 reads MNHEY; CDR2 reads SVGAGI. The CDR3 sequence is CASRGTGPEKLFF. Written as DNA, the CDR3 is TGTGCCAGCCGGGGGACAGGGCCTGAAAAACTGTTTTTT.

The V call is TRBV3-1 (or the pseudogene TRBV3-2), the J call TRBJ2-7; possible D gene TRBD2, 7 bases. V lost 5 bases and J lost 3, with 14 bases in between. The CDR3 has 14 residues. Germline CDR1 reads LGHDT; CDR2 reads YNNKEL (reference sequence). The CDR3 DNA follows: TGTGCCAGCAGCAGGGGGGGAGGGAGCTACGAGCAGTACTTC. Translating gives CASSRGGGSYEQYF.

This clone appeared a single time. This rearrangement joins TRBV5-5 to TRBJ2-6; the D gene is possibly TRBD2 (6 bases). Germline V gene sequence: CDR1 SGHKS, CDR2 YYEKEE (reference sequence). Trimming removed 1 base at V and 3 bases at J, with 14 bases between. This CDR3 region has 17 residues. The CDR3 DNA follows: TGTGCCAGCAGCTTGATGGAGGGATCTATTGGGGCCAACGTCCTGACTTTC. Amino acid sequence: CASSLMEGSIGANVLTF.

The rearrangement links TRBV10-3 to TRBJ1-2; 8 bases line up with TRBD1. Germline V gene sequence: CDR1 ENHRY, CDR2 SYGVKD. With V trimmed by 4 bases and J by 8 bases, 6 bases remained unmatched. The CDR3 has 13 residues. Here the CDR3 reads CAISARGLEGYTF. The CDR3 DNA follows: TGTGCCATCAGTGCCAGGGGGCTTGAGGGCTACACCTTC.

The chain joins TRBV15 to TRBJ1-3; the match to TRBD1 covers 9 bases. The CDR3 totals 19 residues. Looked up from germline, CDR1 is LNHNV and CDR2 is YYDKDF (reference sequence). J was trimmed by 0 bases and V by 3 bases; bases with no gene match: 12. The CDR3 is CATSRASWPGQGSGNTIYF. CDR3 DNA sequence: TGTGCCACCAGCAGGGCCTCGTGGCCGGGACAGGGCTCTGGAAACACCATATATTTT.

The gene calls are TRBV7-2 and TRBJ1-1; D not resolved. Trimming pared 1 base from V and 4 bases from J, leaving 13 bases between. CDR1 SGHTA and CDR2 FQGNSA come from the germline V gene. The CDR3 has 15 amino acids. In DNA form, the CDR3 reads TGTGCCAGCAGCTTAGGCTACGGTAGAGGCACTGAAGCTTTCTTT. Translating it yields CASSLGYGRGTEAFF.

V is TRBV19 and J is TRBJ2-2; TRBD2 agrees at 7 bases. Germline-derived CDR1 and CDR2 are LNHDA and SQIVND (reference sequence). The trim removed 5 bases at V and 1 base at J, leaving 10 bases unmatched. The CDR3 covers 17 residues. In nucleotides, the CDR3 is TGTGCCAGTAGTCCCCGAGGACCGGGAGGGAACACCGGGGAGCTGTTTTTT. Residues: CASSPRGPGGNTGELFF. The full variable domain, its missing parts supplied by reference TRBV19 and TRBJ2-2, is DGGITQSPKYLFRKEGQNVTLSCEQNLNHDAMYWYRQDPGQGLRLIYYSQIVNDFQKGDIAEGYSVSREKKESFPLTVTSAQKNPTAFYLCASSPRGPGGNTGELFFGEGSRLTVL.

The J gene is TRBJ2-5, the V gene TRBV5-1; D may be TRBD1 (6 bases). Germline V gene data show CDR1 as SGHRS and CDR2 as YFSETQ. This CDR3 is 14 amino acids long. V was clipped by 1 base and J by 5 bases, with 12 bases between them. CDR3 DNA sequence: TGCGCCAGCAGCTTGACAGGGTCCGTGGAGACCCAGTACTTC. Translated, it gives CASSLTGSVETQYF.

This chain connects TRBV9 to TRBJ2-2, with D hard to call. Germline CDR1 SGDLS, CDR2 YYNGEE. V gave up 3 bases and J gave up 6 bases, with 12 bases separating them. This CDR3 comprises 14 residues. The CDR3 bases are TGTGCCAGCAGCGGGGCAGTTGGCTCCGGGGAGCTGTTTTTT. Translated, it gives CASSGAVGSGELFF.

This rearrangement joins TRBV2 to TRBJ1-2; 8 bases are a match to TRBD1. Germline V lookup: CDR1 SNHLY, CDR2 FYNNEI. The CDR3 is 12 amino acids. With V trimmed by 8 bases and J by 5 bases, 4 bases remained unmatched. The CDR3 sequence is CASDRGVYGYTF. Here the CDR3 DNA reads TGTGCCAGCGACAGGGGAGTTTATGGCTACACCTTC. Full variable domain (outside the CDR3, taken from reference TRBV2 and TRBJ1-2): EPEVTQTPSHQVTQMGQEVILRCVPISNHLYFYWYRQILGQKVEFLVSFYNNEISEKSEIFDDQFSVERPDGSNFTLKIRSTKLEDSAMYFCASDRGVYGYTFGSGTRLTVV.

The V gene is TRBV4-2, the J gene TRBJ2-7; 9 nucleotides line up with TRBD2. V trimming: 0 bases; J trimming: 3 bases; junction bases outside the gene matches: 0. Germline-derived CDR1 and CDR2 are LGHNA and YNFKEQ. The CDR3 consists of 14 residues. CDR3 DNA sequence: TGTGCCAGCAGCCAAGAGCGGGGGGGCTACGAGCAGTACTTC. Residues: CASSQERGGYEQYF.

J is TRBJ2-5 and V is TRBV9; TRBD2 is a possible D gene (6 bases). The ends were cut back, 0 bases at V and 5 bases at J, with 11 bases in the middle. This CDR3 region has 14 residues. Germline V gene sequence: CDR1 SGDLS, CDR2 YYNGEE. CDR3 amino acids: CASSVAEGRETQYF. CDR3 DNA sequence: TGTGCCAGCAGCGTAGCGGAGGGCCGGGAGACCCAGTACTTC.

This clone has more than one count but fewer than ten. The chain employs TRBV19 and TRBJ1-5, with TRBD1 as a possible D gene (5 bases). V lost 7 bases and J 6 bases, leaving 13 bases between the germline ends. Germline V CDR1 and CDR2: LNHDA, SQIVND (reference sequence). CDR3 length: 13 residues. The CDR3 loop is CASMSRDSQPQHF. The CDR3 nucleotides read TGTGCCAGTATGAGTAGGGACTCTCAGCCCCAGCATTTT.

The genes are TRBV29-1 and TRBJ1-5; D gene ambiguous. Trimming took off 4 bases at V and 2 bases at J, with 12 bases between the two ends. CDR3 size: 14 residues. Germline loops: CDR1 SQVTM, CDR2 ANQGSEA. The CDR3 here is CSVVEGRGNQPQHF. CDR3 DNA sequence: TGCAGCGTTGTGGAGGGCCGGGGCAATCAGCCCCAGCATTTT.

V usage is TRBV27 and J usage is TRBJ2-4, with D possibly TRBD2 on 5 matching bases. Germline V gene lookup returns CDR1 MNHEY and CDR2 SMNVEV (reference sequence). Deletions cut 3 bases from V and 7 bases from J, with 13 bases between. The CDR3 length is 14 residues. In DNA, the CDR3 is TGTGCCAGCAGTTTGAGGGTTTCGAGGAACATTCAGTACTTC. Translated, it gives CASSLRVSRNIQYF.

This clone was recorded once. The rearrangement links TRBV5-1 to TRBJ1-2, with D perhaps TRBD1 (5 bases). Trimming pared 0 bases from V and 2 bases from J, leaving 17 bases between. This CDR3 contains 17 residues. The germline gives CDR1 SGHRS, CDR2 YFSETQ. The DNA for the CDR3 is TGCGCCAGCAGCTTGGAGGGCAGGGCCGCGGGGAACTATGGCTACACCTTC. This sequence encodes CASSLEGRAAGNYGYTF.